Sequencing of this TCR beta chain was carried out in a study of blood T cell repertoires in COVID-19. Across the study: Donors in the United States, Italy and Spain gave samples during acute or convalescent COVID-19. Sources were T cells, B-cell-depleted T cells, or PBMCs; the material itself was cDNA or gDNA.

From germline, CDR1 is MNHEY and CDR2 SVGEGT. V lost 2 bases and J lost 4; bases outside the gene matches: 2. CDR3 length: 14 residues. Methods used by the authors: Counts of nucleated cells, estimated from reference gene primer amplification, were obtained. The repertoire was sequenced with immunoSEQ multiplex PCR; TCRdb's copy has only in-frame clones and lacks some. The DNA was the basis for D and trimming; V, J and clone size are from that table. The sample includes around 70,000 clones, approximately 78% of them seen just once. The sequencing input was peripheral blood. The V call is TRBV6-2 or TRBV6-3, the J call TRBJ1-1; 9 nucleotides line up with TRBD1. The receptor comes from a human donor in a cohort sampled during active COVID-19. The CDR3 DNA reads as TGTGCCAGCAGTTACCGGACAGGGGTCACTGAAGCTTTCTTT. The encoded protein is CASSYRTGVTEAFF.